This TCR beta chain is drawn from a study of blood T cells in healthy people across ages. The second PCR ran about 6 to 11 cycles with a sample-barcoded 5' primer and J-beta primers. TCRdb re-derived calls from the 5' RACE reads in MiXCR, one entry per CDR3 protein. Here the sample spans approximately 490,000 distinct CDR3 sequences, 20% to 30% being singletons. This sample also appeared in a second study, on T cells of mothers and their children.

Source material: blood. The sequence was obtained from a boy younger than 18 in good health.

In DNA form, the CDR3 reads TGTGCCAGCAGTTTAGCACAACAGGGGGCGTTGATAATTGTCTCCTACAATGAGCAGTTCTTC. It codes for CASSLAQQGALIIVSYNEQFF. V usage is TRBV12-3 or TRBV12-4 and J usage is TRBJ2-5; TRBD1 aligns across 9 bases. The J call could be wrong; TRBJ2-1 is a better fit for the DNA end. This CDR3 has 21 amino acids.